The TCR beta chain under discussion was sequenced for a study of T cells after yellow fever vaccination. Concerning this clonotype: Its antigen is unknown.

V was clipped by 6 bases and J by 5 bases; unmatched bases: 7. CDR1 SQVTM and CDR2 ANQGSEA come from the germline V gene. The CDR3 is made up of 14 amino acids. Findings of the study overall: FACS-sorted repertoires could contain abundant clonotypes contaminating from the bulk population.

TCRdb reprocessed the 5' RACE reads via MiXCR and lists one record per CDR3 protein. The sample holds about 430,000 distinct CDR3 sequences, around a sixth seen once. The receptor's source is a man between 18 and 29 years old who received the YFV17D yellow fever vaccine. The chain combines TRBV29-1 with TRBJ2-2, with TRBD1 matching 9 bases. This material consisted of PBMCs, taken before the yellow fever booster vaccination. In nucleotides, the CDR3 is TGCAGCGTAGCAACAGGGGGCGGAACCGGGGAGCTGTTTTTT. Encoded protein: CSVATGGGTGELFF.